This T cell receptor (beta chain) was recovered during a study of tumor and adjacent non-tumor tissue in lung cancer listed by TCRdb under 2018. For the wider study: Of the cohort, eleven to twelve patients had adenocarcinoma, 2 had squamous cell carcinoma and 1 had small cell lung cancer. Bulk TCRbeta repertoires were compared between lung tumor tissue and matched distant non-tumor lung tissue obtained from more than twelve lung cancer patients. Ages among the roughly 15 patients ranged from roughly 31 to 76 years, there were 10 men and 5 women, and disease was at TNM stage I to III. TCRbeta CDR3 sequencing was performed on 30 to 35 paired specimens, with one tumor sample and one normal lung sample collected per patient. Sequencing produced about 120,000,000 productive TCRbeta reads in total, an average of about 4.2 million reads per sample.

RNA was extracted from bulk unsorted tissue and checked for quality with a NanoDrop ND-1000 and an Agilent 2100. Donors were newly diagnosed lung cancer patients admitted for thoracic surgery in China between August and November 2014, without prior chemotherapy. The study excluded patients who had received radiotherapy or chemotherapy before or who had another cancer at the same time. Surgical tissue pieces of about 1-2.3 cm3 were preserved in RNAlater solution and were kept at -80 degrees C until use. The method behind the library was multiplex PCR. Reads for this sample came from an Illumina HiSeq 2500. TCRbeta libraries were constructed through three rounds of nested PCR with primers (Table S4) according to protocols modified from ARM-PCR. Before sequencing, PCR products of 200-500 bp were excised from the gel and purified with the QIAquick gel extraction kit. The authors' pipeline ran thus. Trimmomatic was used to clean the reads, FLASH was used to merge the reads into complete CDR3 sequences, and MiTCR was used to assign the reads to V(D)J germline segments. Clonal diversity was computed as the inverse Simpson's index with VDJtools. A read counted as productive if the sequence was in-frame and lacked a premature stop codon. TCRdb trimmed the raw reads at Q25, called clones with MiXCR and kept productive beta chains. One record per CDR3 amino acid sequence lists the most common genes and DNA. The V and J calls and clone size come from TCRdb's table, not from the authors' own analysis. For this sample the table gives more than 95,000 distinct CDR3 sequences, of which 60% to 70% were detected only once. The ten most abundant clones make up roughly 13% of the sample.

With respect to this clonotype: The specificity of this receptor is unknown. Germline is not matched at one junction end, which may reflect a read error.

On the study overall, not on this receptor specifically: The top 100 clones accounted for a significantly larger cumulative portion of the repertoire in normal lung than in tumor tissue. Neither the sequencing platform nor unique molecular identifiers are mentioned in the methods. TCR diversity (inverse Simpson) was significantly higher in tumor than in normal lung tissue (about 400 vs 150, P = 0.0075, Mann-Whitney U test). Peripheral blood was not sequenced, so blood TCRbeta repertoires in these lung cancer patients were not examined. Only 15 or so patients were included in the cohort, and the need for larger samples and more detailed clinical data was noted by the authors. TCR diversity was significantly higher in younger patients, and higher tumor TCR diversity was associated with shorter overall and disease-free survival.

Measured from the cysteine to the phenylalanine, the CDR3 is 13 residues long. Only the CDR3 portion is preserved as DNA: 39 bases, with reading frame beginning at the first base. The sample comprised lung tumor tissue. Rearrangement joined TRBV12-3 or TRBV12-4 to TRBJ2-1; a confident D gene designation cannot be given. This receptor was obtained from a man aged 30-40 years with non-small cell lung cancer. The DNA sequence reads TGTGCCAGCAGTTTTGGGAAGCTCAATGAGCAATTCTTC. Its protein is CASSFGKLNEQFF.